The present TCR beta chain was sequenced within a study of cytomegalovirus exposure and HLA in healthy donors. Study findings and constraints: The HLA-A and HLA-B alleles of most subjects were reportedly predicted accurately from TCR beta sequences. The authors assumed roughly uniform sequencing depth across donors for presence/absence analyses. For cytomegalovirus status, the classifier reportedly gave diagnoses with high specificity and sensitivity.

PCR used 60 Vbeta primers and 13 Jbeta primers. Libraries were prepared by immunoSEQ multiplex PCR; TCRdb keeps only in-frame clonotypes and omits some of them. The sample shows about 140,000 clones, around 66% of them seen only once. This clone was seen a handful of times. The antigen is unknown. The CDR3 has 17 residues. J gave up 1 base and V 2 bases, and 4 bases lay outside the gene matches. Germline V gene data show CDR1 as SGHRS and CDR2 as YFSETQ. The V and J genes are TRBV5-1 and TRBJ2-1; 12 nucleotides match TRBD2. Sequencing was carried out using PBMCs. The receptor comes from a woman aged 60-70 years in good health and CMV-seronegative. CDR3 sequence: CASSLLTSGGSYNEQFF. The CDR3 bases are TGCGCCAGCAGCTTACTGACTAGCGGGGGTTCCTACAATGAGCAGTTCTTC.